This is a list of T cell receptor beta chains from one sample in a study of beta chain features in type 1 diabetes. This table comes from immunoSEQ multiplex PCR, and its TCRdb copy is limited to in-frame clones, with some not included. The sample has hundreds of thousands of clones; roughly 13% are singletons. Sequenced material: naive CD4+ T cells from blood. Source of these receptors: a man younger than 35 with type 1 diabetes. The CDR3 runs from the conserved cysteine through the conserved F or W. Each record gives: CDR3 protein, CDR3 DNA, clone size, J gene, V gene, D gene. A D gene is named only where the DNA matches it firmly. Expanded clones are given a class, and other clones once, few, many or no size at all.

CDR3 protein: CASSLGLAGSTEQFF; CDR3 DNA: TGTGCCAGCAGCCTGGGACTAGCGGGGTCTACGGAGCAGTTCTTC; clone size: few; J gene: TRBJ2-1; V gene: TRBV5-4; D gene: TRBD2
CDR3 protein: CATSRDRYEQYF; CDR3 DNA: TGTGCCACCAGCAGAGATCGGTACGAGCAGTACTTC; clone size: few; J gene: TRBJ2-7; V gene: TRBV15; D gene: -
CDR3 protein: CASSPLLGTGGDTQYF; CDR3 DNA: TGCGCCAGCAGCCCCCTTCTAGGGACAGGGGGAGATACGCAGTATTTT; clone size: few; J gene: TRBJ2-3; V gene: TRBV4-3; D gene: TRBD1
CDR3 protein: CASSAGTGYNEQFF; CDR3 DNA: TGTGCCAGCAGCGCCGGGACAGGCTACAATGAGCAGTTCTTC; clone size: -; J gene: TRBJ2-1; V gene: TRBV7-3; D gene: TRBD1
CDR3 protein: CASSLAGGETQYF; CDR3 DNA: TGTGCCAGCAGCTTAGCTGGGGGAGAGACCCAGTACTTC; clone size: -; J gene: TRBJ2-5; V gene: TRBV7-9; D gene: -
CDR3 protein: CASSPVGAGELFF; CDR3 DNA: TGTGCCAGCAGCCCAGTCGGGGCCGGGGAGCTGTTTTTT; clone size: few; J gene: TRBJ2-2; V gene: TRBV9; D gene: -
CDR3 protein: CASSLISGDYNEQFF; CDR3 DNA: TGTGCCAGCAGCTTAATTAGCGGGGATTACAATGAGCAGTTCTTC; clone size: few; J gene: TRBJ2-1; V gene: TRBV11-3; D gene: TRBD2
CDR3 protein: CASSSPQNTGELFF; CDR3 DNA: TGTGCCAGCAGCAGCCCTCAGAACACCGGGGAGCTGTTTTTT; clone size: -; J gene: TRBJ2-2; V gene: TRBV5-4; D gene: -
CDR3 protein: CASALLSRGRGEQFF; CDR3 DNA: TGTGCTAGTGCCCTCCTGTCCCGTGGGCGCGGTGAGCAGTTCTTC; clone size: few; J gene: TRBJ2-1; V gene: TRBV12-5; D gene: -
CDR3 protein: CASSLRGETQYF; CDR3 DNA: TGTGCCAGTAGTCTCAGGGGAGAGACCCAGTACTTC; clone size: -; J gene: TRBJ2-5; V gene: TRBV19; D gene: -
CDR3 protein: CASSLKLRCTGELFF; CDR3 DNA: TGTGCCAGCAGCTTAAAGCTGAGATGCACCGGGGAGCTGTTTTTT; clone size: -; J gene: TRBJ2-2; V gene: TRBV7-9; D gene: -
CDR3 protein: CASSRQGEQFF; CDR3 DNA: TGTGCCAGCAGCCGACAGGGCGAGCAGTTCTTC; clone size: -; J gene: TRBJ2-1; V gene: TRBV28; D gene: TRBD1
CDR3 protein: CASSPLSGETGELFF; CDR3 DNA: TGTGCCAGCAGTCCCCTTTCGGGGGAAACCGGGGAGCTGTTTTTT; clone size: -; J gene: TRBJ2-2; V gene: TRBV27; D gene: -
CDR3 protein: CASSPRGNRNQPQHF; CDR3 DNA: TGTGCCAGCTCACCACGGGGGAATCGCAATCAGCCCCAGCATTTT; clone size: few; J gene: TRBJ1-5; V gene: TRBV18; D gene: -
CDR3 protein: CASSSGGYGHEQYF; CDR3 DNA: TGTGCCAGCAGCTCGGGGGGGTATGGCCACGAGCAGTACTTC; clone size: once; J gene: TRBJ2-7; V gene: TRBV7-2; D gene: TRBD2
CDR3 protein: CASAGTGGNQPQHF; CDR3 DNA: TGTGCCAGCGCTGGGACAGGGGGCAATCAGCCCCAGCATTTT; clone size: few; J gene: TRBJ1-5; V gene: TRBV25-1; D gene: TRBD1
CDR3 protein: CASSPGLAVSTDTQYF; CDR3 DNA: TGTGCCAGCAGCCCCGGACTAGCGGTCAGCACAGATACGCAGTATTTT; clone size: -; J gene: TRBJ2-3; V gene: TRBV9; D gene: TRBD2
CDR3 protein: CASSGLAGGNGETQYF; CDR3 DNA: TGTGCCAGCTCCGGACTAGCGGGAGGAAATGGAGAGACCCAGTACTTC; clone size: few; J gene: TRBJ2-5; V gene: TRBV18; D gene: TRBD2
CDR3 protein: CASSYYRATHYYNEQFF; CDR3 DNA: TGTGCCAGCTCGTACTACAGGGCAACCCACTATTACAATGAGCAGTTCTTC; clone size: -; J gene: TRBJ2-1; V gene: TRBV18; D gene: -
CDR3 protein: CASKTGSWGTEAFF; CDR3 DNA: TGTGCCAGCAAGACTGGAAGCTGGGGGACTGAAGCTTTCTTT; clone size: -; J gene: TRBJ1-1; V gene: TRBV7-8; D gene: -
CDR3 protein: CASSVGRNTGELFF; CDR3 DNA: TGTGCCAGCAGCGTAGGGCGGAACACCGGGGAGCTGTTTTTT; clone size: -; J gene: TRBJ2-2; V gene: TRBV9; D gene: -
CDR3 protein: CSVAGAGYNEQFF; CDR3 DNA: TGCAGCGTTGCAGGGGCTGGCTACAATGAGCAGTTCTTC; clone size: -; J gene: TRBJ2-1; V gene: TRBV29-1; D gene: -
CDR3 protein: CSVKPSYGYTF; CDR3 DNA: TGCAGCGTGAAGCCTTCCTATGGCTACACCTTC; clone size: few; J gene: TRBJ1-2; V gene: TRBV29-1; D gene: -
CDR3 protein: CASSQDHDRGAGANVLTF; CDR3 DNA: TGCGCCAGCAGCCAAGACCATGACAGGGGAGCTGGGGCCAACGTCCTGACTTTC; clone size: few; J gene: TRBJ2-6; V gene: TRBV4-3; D gene: TRBD1
CDR3 protein: CASSLRTGGRANYGYTF; CDR3 DNA: TGTGCCAGCAGCTTGCGGACAGGGGGTAGAGCTAACTATGGCTACACCTTC; clone size: -; J gene: TRBJ1-2; V gene: TRBV7-2; D gene: TRBD1
CDR3 protein: CAISEWKGSNSYNEQFF; CDR3 DNA: TGTGCCATCAGTGAGTGGAAAGGGTCGAATAGCTACAATGAGCAGTTCTTC; clone size: few; J gene: TRBJ2-1; V gene: TRBV6-1; D gene: -
CDR3 protein: CAWSRSPGNTIYF; CDR3 DNA: TGTGCCTGGAGCCGATCCCCGGGAAACACCATATATTTT; clone size: -; J gene: TRBJ1-3; V gene: TRBV30; D gene: -
CDR3 protein: CASSFPQSGDEQYF; CDR3 DNA: TGCGCCAGCAGCTTCCCCCAGAGTGGCGACGAGCAGTACTTC; clone size: few; J gene: TRBJ2-7; V gene: TRBV5-1; D gene: -
CDR3 protein: CAWSKPGLAESTDTQYF; CDR3 DNA: TGTGCCTGGAGTAAGCCGGGACTAGCGGAGTCCACAGATACGCAGTATTTT; clone size: few; J gene: TRBJ2-3; V gene: TRBV30; D gene: TRBD2
CDR3 protein: CAWRGPYGDQPQHF; CDR3 DNA: TGTGCCTGGAGAGGCCCCTACGGGGATCAGCCCCAGCATTTT; clone size: -; J gene: TRBJ1-5; V gene: TRBV30; D gene: -
CDR3 protein: CASSHRTGTYEQYF; CDR3 DNA: TGCGCCAGCAGTCACAGGACAGGGACTTACGAGCAGTACTTC; clone size: few; J gene: TRBJ2-7; V gene: TRBV23-1; D gene: TRBD1
CDR3 protein: CASSDRYANYGYTF; CDR3 DNA: TGTGCCAGCAGCGACAGATATGCTAACTATGGCTACACCTTC; clone size: few; J gene: TRBJ1-2; V gene: TRBV27; D gene: -
CDR3 protein: CASAGLADTGELFF; CDR3 DNA: TGTGCCAGCGCGGGACTAGCGGACACCGGGGAGCTGTTTTTT; clone size: -; J gene: TRBJ2-2; V gene: TRBV2; D gene: TRBD2
CDR3 protein: CSVSGHLAKNIQYF; CDR3 DNA: TGCAGCGTATCCGGGCACCTAGCCAAAAACATTCAGTACTTC; clone size: few; J gene: TRBJ2-4; V gene: TRBV29-1; D gene: -
CDR3 protein: CASSRAGLLTDTQYF; CDR3 DNA: TGTGCCAGCAGTCGAGCGGGACTCCTCACAGATACGCAGTATTTT; clone size: -; J gene: TRBJ2-3; V gene: TRBV7-2; D gene: TRBD2
CDR3 protein: CASSNYGTGPNNEQFF; CDR3 DNA: TGTGCCAGCAGCAACTACGGGACAGGGCCAAACAATGAGCAGTTCTTC; clone size: -; J gene: TRBJ2-1; V gene: TRBV9; D gene: TRBD1
CDR3 protein: CASSLVVRTDTQYF; CDR3 DNA: TGTGCCAGCAGCTTAGTGGTGAGAACAGATACGCAGTATTTT; clone size: -; J gene: TRBJ2-3; V gene: TRBV11-2; D gene: -
CDR3 protein: CAWSVSYWGSEKETQYF; CDR3 DNA: TGTGCCTGGAGTGTATCTTATTGGGGATCGGAAAAAGAGACCCAGTACTTC; clone size: -; J gene: TRBJ2-5; V gene: TRBV30; D gene: -
CDR3 protein: CSVTGGQGSTDTQYF; CDR3 DNA: TGCAGCGTCACCGGTGGACAGGGTAGCACAGATACGCAGTATTTT; clone size: few; J gene: TRBJ2-3; V gene: TRBV29-1; D gene: TRBD1
CDR3 protein: CASSARAGTSASYEQYF; CDR3 DNA: TGTGCCAGCAGCGCAAGAGCCGGGACGTCGGCGTCCTACGAGCAGTACTTC; clone size: many; J gene: TRBJ2-7; V gene: TRBV7-2; D gene: -
CDR3 protein: CASSSGAETYEQYF; CDR3 DNA: TGTGCCAGCAGTTCCGGGGCAGAGACCTACGAGCAGTACTTC; clone size: -; J gene: TRBJ2-7; V gene: TRBV6-6; D gene: -
CDR3 protein: CASSGLTGGSYNEQFF; CDR3 DNA: TGTGCCAGCAGCGGCTTGACTGGAGGATCCTACAATGAGCAGTTCTTC; clone size: -; J gene: TRBJ2-1; V gene: TRBV5-4; D gene: -
CDR3 protein: CASGFPYGYTF; CDR3 DNA: TGTGCCAGCGGATTTCCCTATGGCTACACCTTC; clone size: -; J gene: TRBJ1-2; V gene: TRBV6-5; D gene: -